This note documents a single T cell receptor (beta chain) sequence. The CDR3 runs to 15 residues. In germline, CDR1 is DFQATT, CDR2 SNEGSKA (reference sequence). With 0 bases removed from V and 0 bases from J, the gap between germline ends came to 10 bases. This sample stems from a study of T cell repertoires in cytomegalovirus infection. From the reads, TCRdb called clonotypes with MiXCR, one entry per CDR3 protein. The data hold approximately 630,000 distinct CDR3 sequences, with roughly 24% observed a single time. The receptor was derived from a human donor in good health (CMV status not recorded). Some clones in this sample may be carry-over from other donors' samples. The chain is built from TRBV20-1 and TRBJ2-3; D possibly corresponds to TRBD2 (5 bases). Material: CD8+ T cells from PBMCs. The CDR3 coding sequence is TGCAGTGCTAGAGATAGGGAGAAAAGCACAGATACGCAGTATTTT. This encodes CSARDREKSTDTQYF.